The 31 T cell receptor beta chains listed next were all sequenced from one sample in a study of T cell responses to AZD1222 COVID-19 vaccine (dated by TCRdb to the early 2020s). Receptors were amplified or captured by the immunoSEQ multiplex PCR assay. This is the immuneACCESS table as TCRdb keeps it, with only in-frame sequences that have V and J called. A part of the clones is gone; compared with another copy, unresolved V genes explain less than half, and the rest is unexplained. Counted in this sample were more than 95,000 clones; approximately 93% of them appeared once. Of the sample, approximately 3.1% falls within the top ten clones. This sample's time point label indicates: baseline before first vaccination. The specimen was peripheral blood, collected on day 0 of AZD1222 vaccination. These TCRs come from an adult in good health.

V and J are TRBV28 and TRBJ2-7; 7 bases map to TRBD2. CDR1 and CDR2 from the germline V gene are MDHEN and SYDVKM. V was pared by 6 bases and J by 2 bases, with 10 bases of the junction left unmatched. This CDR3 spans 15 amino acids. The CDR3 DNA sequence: TGTGCCAGCAGCTTGGCTAGGGAGGGGACCTACGAGCAGTACTTC. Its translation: CASSLAREGTYEQYF.

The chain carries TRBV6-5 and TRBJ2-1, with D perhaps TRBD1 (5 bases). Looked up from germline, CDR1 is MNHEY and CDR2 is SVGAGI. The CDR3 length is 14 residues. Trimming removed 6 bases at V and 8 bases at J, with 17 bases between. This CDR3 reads CASRKGALFDEQFF. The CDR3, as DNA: TGTGCCAGCAGGAAAGGGGCGTTGTTCGATGAGCAGTTCTTC.

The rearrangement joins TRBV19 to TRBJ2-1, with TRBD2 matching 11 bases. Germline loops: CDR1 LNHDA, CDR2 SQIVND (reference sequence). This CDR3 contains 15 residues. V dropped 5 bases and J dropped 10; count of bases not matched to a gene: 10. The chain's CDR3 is CASSFASGRSWEQFF. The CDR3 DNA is TGTGCCAGTAGTTTCGCTAGCGGGAGGTCTTGGGAGCAGTTCTTC.

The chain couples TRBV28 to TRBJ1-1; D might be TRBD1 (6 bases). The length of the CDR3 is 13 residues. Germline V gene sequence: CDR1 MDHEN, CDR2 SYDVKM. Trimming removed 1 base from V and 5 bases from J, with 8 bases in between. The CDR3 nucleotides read TGTGCCAGCAGTTTATCGGGGGCGACTGAAGCTTTCTTT. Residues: CASSLSGATEAFF. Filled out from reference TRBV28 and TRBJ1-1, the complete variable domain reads DVKVTQSSRYLVKRTGEKVFLECVQDMDHENMFWYRQDPGLGLRLIYFSYDVKMKEKGDIPEGYSVSREKKERFSLILESASTNQTSMYLCASSLSGATEAFFGQGTRLTVV.

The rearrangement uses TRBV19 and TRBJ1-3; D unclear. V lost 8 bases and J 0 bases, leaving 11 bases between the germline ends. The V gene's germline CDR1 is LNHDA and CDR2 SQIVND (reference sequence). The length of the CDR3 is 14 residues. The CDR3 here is CASCFGSSGNTIYF. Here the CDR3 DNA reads TGTGCCAGTTGTTTTGGCTCCTCTGGAAACACCATATATTTT.

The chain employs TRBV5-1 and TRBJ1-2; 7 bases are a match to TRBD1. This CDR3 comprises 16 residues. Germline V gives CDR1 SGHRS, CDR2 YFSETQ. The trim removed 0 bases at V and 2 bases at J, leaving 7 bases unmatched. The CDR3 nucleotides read TGCGCCAGCAGCTTGGCCGGACAGGCTGAAAACTATGGCTACACCTTC. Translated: CASSLAGQAENYGYTF.

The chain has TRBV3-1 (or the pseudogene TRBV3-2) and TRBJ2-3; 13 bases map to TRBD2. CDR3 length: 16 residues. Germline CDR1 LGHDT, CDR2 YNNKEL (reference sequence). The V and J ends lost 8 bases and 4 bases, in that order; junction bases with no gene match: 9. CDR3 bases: TGTGCCAGCCACAATCGACTAGCGGGAGGATCAGATACGCAGTATTTT. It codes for CASHNRLAGGSDTQYF.

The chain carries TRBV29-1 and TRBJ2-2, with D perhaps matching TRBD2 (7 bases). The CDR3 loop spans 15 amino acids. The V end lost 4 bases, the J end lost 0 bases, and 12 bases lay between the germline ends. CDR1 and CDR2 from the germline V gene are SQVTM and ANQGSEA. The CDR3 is CSVVRGASNTGELFF. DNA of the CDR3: TGCAGCGTTGTACGGGGGGCCTCGAACACCGGGGAGCTGTTTTTT.

CDR3 in amino acids: CASSFRGGGGRGLYEQYF. The DNA of the CDR3 is TGTGCCAGCAGTTTTCGGGGTGGTGGCGGCAGGGGGCTTTACGAGCAGTACTTC. The chain employs TRBV28 and TRBJ2-7, with TRBD1 matching 8 bases. Germline V gives CDR1 MDHEN, CDR2 SYDVKM. CDR3 length: 18 residues. V was clipped by 3 bases and J by 4 bases; unmatched bases: 17.

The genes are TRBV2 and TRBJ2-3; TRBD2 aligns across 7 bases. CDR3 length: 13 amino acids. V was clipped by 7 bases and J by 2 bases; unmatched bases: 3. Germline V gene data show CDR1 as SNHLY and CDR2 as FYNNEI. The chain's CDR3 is CASTTSDTDTQYF. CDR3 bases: TGTGCCAGCACTACTAGCGACACAGATACGCAGTATTTT.

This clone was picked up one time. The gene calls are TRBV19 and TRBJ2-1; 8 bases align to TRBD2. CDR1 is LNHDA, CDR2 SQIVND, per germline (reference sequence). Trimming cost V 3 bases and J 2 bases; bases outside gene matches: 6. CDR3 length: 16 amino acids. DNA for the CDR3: TGTGCCAGTAGTATTACGGGAGGGTATCCCTACAATGAGCAGTTCTTC. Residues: CASSITGGYPYNEQFF. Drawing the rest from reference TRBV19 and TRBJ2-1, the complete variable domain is DGGITQSPKYLFRKEGQNVTLSCEQNLNHDAMYWYRQDPGQGLRLIYYSQIVNDFQKGDIAEGYSVSREKKESFPLTVTSAQKNPTAFYLCASSITGGYPYNEQFFGPGTRLTVL.

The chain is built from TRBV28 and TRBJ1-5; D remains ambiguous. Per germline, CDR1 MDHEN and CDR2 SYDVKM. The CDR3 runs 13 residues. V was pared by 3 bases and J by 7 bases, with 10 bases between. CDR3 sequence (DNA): TGTGCCAGCAGTTTGACGTGGGAGCAGCCCCAGCATTTT. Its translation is CASSLTWEQPQHF.

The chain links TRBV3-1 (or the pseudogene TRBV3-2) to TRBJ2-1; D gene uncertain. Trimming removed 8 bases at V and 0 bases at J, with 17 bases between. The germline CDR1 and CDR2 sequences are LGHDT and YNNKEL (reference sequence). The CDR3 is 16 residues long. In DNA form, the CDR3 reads TGTGCCAGCCCCCTTCGGGCCCGAGCCTCCTACAATGAGCAGTTCTTC. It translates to CASPLRARASYNEQFF.

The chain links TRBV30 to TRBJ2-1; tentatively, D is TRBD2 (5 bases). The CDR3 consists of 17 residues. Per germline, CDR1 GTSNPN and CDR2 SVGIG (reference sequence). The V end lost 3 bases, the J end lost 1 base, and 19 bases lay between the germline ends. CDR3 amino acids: CAWRKSVPGISYNEQFF. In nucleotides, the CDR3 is TGTGCCTGGAGAAAGTCAGTCCCCGGGATTTCCTACAATGAGCAGTTCTTC.

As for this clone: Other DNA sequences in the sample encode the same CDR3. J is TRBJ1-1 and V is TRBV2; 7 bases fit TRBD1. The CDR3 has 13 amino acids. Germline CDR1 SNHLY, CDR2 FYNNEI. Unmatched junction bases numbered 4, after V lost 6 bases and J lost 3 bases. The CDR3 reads CASSTDRDTEAFF. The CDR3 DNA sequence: TGTGCCAGCAGCACCGACAGGGACACTGAAGCTTTCTTT. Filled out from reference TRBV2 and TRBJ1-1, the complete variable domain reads EPEVTQTPSHQVTQMGQEVILRCVPISNHLYFYWYRQILGQKVEFLVSFYNNEISEKSEIFDDQFSVERPDGSNFTLKIRSTKLEDSAMYFCASSTDRDTEAFFGQGTRLTVV.

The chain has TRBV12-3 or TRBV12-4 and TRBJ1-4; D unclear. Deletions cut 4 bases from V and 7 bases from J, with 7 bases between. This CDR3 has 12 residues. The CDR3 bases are TGTGCCAGCAGTTGGACCTCTGAAAAACTGTTTTTT. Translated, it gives CASSWTSEKLFF.

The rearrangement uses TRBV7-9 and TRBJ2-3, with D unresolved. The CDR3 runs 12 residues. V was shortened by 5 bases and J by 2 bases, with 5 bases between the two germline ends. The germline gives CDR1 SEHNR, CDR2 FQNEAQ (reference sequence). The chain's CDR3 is CASSNPTDTQYF. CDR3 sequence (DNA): TGTGCCAGCAGCAACCCCACAGATACGCAGTATTTT.

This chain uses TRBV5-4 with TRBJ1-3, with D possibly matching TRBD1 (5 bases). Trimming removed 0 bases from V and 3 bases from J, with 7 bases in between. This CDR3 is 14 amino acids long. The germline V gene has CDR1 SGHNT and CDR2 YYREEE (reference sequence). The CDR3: CASSLEGNGNTIYF. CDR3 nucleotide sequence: TGTGCCAGCAGCTTGGAGGGGAATGGAAACACCATATATTTT.

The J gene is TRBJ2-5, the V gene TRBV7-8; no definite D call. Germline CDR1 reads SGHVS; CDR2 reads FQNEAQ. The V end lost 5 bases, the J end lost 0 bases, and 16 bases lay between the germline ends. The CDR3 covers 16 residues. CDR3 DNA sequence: TGTGCCAGCAGCCCAGACGATGAATCATACCAAGAGACCCAGTACTTC. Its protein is CASSPDDESYQETQYF.

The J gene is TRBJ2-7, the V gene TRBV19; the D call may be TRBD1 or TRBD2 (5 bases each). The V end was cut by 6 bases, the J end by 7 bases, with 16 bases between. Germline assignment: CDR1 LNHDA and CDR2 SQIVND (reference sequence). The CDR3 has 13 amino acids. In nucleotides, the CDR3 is TGTGCCAGTAGATGGAGAGGGGCTGAAGAGCAGTACTTC. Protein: CASRWRGAEEQYF.

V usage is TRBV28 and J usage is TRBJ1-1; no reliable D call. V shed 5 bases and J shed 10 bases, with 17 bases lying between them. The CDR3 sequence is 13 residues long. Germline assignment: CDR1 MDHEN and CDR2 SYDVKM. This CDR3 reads CASSLRRVSRAFF. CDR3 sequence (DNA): TGTGCCAGCAGTCTCCGTAGGGTATCTAGAGCTTTCTTT. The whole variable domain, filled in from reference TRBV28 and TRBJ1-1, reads DVKVTQSSRYLVKRTGEKVFLECVQDMDHENMFWYRQDPGLGLRLIYFSYDVKMKEKGDIPEGYSVSREKKERFSLILESASTNQTSMYLCASSLRRVSRAFFGQGTRLTVV.

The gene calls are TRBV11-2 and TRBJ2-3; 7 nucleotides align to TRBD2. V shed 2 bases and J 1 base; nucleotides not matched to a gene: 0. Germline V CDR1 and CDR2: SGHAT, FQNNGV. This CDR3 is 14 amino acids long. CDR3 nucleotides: TGTGCCAGCAGCTTAACTAGCGGCACAGATACGCAGTATTTT. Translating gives CASSLTSGTDTQYF.

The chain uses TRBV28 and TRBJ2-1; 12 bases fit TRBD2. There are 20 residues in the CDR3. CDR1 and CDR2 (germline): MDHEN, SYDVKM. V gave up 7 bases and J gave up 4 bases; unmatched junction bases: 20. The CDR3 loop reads CASILSPLAGGPDLYNEQFF. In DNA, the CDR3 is TGTGCCAGCATCCTCTCCCCCCTAGCGGGAGGGCCGGACTTGTACAATGAGCAGTTCTTC.

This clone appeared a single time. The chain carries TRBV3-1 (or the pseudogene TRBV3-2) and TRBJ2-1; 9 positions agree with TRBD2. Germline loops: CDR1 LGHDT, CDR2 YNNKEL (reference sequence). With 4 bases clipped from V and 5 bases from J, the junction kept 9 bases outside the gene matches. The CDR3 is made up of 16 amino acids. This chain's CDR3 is CASSPSLAGGHNEQFF. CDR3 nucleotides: TGTGCCAGCAGCCCCTCCCTGGCGGGAGGGCACAATGAGCAGTTCTTC.

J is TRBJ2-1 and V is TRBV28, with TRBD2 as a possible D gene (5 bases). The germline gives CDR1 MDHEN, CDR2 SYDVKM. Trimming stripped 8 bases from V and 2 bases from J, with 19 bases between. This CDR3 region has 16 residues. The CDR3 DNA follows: TGTGCCAGCCGCAAAAGCGCGGGTTGGGCCTACAATGAGCAGTTCTTC. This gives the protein CASRKSAGWAYNEQFF.

The CDR3 region has the DNA TGCAGCGCTGACAGGCCTAACACAGATACGCAGTATTTT. This sequence encodes CSADRPNTDTQYF. The J gene is TRBJ2-3, the V gene TRBV29-1; possibly TRBD1 for D (6 bases). Germline V CDR1 and CDR2: SQVTM, ANQGSEA. The CDR3 is made up of 13 amino acids. With 7 bases removed from V and 2 bases from J, the gap between germline ends came to 13 bases.

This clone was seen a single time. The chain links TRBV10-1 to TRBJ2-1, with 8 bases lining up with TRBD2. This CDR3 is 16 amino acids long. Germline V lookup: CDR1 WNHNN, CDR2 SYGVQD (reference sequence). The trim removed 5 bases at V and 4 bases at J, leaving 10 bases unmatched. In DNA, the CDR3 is TGCGCCAGCAGTTCCTCCGGGACTAGATCATACAATGAGCAGTTCTTC. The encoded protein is CASSSSGTRSYNEQFF.

The CDR3 spells CASRPDRAIEAFF. The CDR3 DNA follows: TGTGCCAGCAGACCGGACAGGGCTATTGAAGCTTTCTTT. The chain joins TRBV12-3 or TRBV12-4 to TRBJ1-1, with 8 bases that match TRBD1. CDR3 length: 13 residues. V was pared by 6 bases and J by 7 bases, with 7 bases of the junction left unmatched.

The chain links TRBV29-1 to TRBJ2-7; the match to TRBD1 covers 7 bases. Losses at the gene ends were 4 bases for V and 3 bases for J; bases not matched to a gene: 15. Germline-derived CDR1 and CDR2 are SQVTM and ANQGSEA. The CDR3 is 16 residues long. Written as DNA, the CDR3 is TGCAGCGTTGGCATAACGGACAGGCGGACCGTCTACGAGCAGTACTTC. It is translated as CSVGITDRRTVYEQYF.

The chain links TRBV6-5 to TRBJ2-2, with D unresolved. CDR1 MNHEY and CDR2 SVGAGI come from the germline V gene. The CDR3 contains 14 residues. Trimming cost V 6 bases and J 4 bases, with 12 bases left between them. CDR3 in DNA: TGTGCCAGCAGCTCCAGAGGTAGCACCGGGGAGCTGTTTTTT. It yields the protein CASSSRGSTGELFF.

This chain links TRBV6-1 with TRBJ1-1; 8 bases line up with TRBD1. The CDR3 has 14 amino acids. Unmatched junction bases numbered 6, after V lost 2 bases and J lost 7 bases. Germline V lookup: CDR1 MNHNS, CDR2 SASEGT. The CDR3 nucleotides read TGTGCCAGCAGTGAATTGCCAGGGGGCGGTGAAGCTTTCTTT. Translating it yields CASSELPGGGEAFF.